This paragraph reports one T cell receptor beta chain. This CDR3 region has 14 residues. V lost 2 bases to trimming and J lost 2 bases, with 10 bases between them. The germline CDR1 and CDR2 sequences are SGHTA and FQGTGA. The data were produced by immunoSEQ multiplex PCR, yet TCRdb's version contains in-frame clones alone and is incomplete. The data hold 300,000 to 450,000 clones, with approximately 87% observed a single time. This record comes from a study of blood T cell repertoires in COVID-19. Sequences were obtained from peripheral blood. The clonotype comes from a woman aged 25 to 39 with COVID-19, enrolled during active disease. The chain joins TRBV7-3 to TRBJ2-7, with a possible D match to TRBD2 (6 bases). CDR3 in amino acids: CASSLGPGAYEQYF. Written as DNA, the CDR3 is TGTGCCAGCAGCTTAGGCCCGGGAGCCTACGAGCAGTACTTC.